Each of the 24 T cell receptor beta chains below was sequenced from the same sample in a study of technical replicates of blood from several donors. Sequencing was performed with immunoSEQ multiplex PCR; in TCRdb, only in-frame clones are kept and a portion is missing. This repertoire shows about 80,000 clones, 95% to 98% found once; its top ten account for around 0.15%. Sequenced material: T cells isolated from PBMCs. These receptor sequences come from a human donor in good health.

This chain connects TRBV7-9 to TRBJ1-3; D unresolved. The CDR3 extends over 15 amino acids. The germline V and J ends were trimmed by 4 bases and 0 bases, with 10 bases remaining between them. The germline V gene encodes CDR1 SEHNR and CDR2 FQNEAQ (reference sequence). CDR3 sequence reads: CASSWSGSSGNTIYF. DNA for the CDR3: TGTGCCAGCAGCTGGTCAGGATCCTCTGGAAACACCATATATTTT.

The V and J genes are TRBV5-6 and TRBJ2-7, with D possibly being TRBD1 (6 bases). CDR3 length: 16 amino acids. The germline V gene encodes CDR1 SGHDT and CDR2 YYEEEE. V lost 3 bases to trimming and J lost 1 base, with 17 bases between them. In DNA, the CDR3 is TGTGCCAGCAGCTATACACGTCAGGGGTTTTCCTACGAGCAGTACTTC. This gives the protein CASSYTRQGFSYEQYF.

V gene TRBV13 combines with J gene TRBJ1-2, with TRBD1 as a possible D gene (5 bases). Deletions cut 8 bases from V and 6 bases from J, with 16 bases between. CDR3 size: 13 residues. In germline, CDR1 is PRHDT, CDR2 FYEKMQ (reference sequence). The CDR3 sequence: CASATRAAHGYTF. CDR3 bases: TGTGCCAGCGCCACCAGGGCAGCCCATGGCTACACCTTC.

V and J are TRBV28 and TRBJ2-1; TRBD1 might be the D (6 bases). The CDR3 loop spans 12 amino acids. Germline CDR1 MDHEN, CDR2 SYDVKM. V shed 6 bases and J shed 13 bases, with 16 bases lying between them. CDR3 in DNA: TGTGCCAGCAGCCAGGACAGAGATCTACAGTTCTTC. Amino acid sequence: CASSQDRDLQFF.

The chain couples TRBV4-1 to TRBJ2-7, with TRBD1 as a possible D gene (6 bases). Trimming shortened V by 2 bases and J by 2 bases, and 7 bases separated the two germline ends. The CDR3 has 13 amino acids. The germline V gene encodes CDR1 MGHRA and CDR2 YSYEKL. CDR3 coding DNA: TGCGCCAGCAGCCAACAGGGGCCCTACGAGCAGTACTTC. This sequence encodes CASSQQGPYEQYF.

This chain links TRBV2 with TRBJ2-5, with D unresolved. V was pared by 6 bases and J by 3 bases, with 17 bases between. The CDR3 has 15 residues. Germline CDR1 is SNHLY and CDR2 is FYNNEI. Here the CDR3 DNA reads TGTGCCAGCAGATACGACGACACCATTAAAGAGACCCAGTACTTC. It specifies CASRYDDTIKETQYF.

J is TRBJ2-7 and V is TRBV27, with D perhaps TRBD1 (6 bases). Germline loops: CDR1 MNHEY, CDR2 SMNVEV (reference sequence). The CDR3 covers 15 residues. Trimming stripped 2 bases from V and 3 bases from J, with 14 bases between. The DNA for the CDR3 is TGTGCCAGCAGTTTAGGAGCTGGACAGTACTACGAGCAGTACTTC. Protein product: CASSLGAGQYYEQYF.

The CDR3 loop is CASSAGTANEKLFF. CDR3 in DNA: TGTGCCAGCAGTGCCGGGACAGCTAATGAAAAACTGTTTTTT. The gene calls are TRBV2 and TRBJ1-4; TRBD1 aligns across 7 bases. The CDR3 length is 14 residues. Trimming at V came to 4 bases and at J to 3 bases, leaving 2 bases not matched to a gene. CDR1 and CDR2 from the germline V gene are SNHLY and FYNNEI.

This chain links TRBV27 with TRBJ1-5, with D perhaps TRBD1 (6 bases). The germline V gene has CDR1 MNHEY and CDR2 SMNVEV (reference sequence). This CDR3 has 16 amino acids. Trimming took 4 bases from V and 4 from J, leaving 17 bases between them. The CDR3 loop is CASSSTGTGWNQPQHF. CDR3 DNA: TGTGCCAGCAGTTCGACCGGTACAGGGTGGAATCAGCCCCAGCATTTT.

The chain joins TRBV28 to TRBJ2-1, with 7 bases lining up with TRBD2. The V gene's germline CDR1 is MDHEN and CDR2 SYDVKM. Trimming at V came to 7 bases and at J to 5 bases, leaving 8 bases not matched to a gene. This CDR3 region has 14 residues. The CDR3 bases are TGTGCCAGCAATGAGGGACTACCTGACAATGAGCAGTTCTTC. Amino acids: CASNEGLPDNEQFF.

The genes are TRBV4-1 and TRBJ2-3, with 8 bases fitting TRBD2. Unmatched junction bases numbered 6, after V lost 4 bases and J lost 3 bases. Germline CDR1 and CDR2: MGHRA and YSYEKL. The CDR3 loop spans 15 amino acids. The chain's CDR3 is CASSPIAGTTDTQYF. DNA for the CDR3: TGCGCCAGCAGCCCCATAGCGGGAACAACAGATACGCAGTATTTT.

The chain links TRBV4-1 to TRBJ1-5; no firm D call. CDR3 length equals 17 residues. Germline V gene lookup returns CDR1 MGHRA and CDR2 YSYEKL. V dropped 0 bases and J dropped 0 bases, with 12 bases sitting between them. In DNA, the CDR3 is TGCGCCAGCAGCCAAGATTCCGGGTATGGTAGCAATCAGCCCCAGCATTTT. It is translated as CASSQDSGYGSNQPQHF.

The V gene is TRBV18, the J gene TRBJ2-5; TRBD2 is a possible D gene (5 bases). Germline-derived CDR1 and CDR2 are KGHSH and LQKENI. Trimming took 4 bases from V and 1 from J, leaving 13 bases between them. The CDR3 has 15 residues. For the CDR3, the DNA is TGTGCCAGCTCACGGCCGGGATCGAGCCAAGAGACCCAGTACTTC. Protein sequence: CASSRPGSSQETQYF. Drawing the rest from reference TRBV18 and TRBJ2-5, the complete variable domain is NAGVMQNPRHLVRRRGQEARLRCSPMKGHSHVYWYRQLPEEGLKFMVYLQKENIIDESGMPKERFSAEFPKEGPSILRIQQVVRGDSAAYFCASSRPGSSQETQYFGPGTRLLVL.

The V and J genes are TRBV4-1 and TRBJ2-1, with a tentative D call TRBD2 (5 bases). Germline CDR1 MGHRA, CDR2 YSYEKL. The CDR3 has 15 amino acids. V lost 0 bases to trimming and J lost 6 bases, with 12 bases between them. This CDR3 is CASSQEEVRFNEQFF. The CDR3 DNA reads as TGCGCCAGCAGCCAAGAGGAGGTTAGGTTCAATGAGCAGTTCTTC.

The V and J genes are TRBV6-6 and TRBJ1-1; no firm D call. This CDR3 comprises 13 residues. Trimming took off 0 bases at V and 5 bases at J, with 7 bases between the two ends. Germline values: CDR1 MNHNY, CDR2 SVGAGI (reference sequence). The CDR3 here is CASSYSRGTEAFF. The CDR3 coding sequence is TGTGCCAGCAGTTACTCTCGGGGAACTGAAGCTTTCTTT.

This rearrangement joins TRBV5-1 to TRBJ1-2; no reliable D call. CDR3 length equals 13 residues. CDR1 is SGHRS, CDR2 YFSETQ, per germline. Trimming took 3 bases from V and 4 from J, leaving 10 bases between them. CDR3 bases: TGCGCCAGCAGCTCTCTGAACGGCTATGGCTACACCTTC. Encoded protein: CASSSLNGYGYTF.

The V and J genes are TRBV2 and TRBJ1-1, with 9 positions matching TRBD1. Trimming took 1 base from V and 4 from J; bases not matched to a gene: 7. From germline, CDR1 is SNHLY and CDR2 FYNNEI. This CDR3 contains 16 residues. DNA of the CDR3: TGTGCCAGCAGTGAAGACAGGACAGGGGAGTTCACTGAAGCTTTCTTT. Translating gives CASSEDRTGEFTEAFF. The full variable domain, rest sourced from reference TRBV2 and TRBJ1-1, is EPEVTQTPSHQVTQMGQEVILRCVPISNHLYFYWYRQILGQKVEFLVSFYNNEISEKSEIFDDQFSVERPDGSNFTLKIRSTKLEDSAMYFCASSEDRTGEFTEAFFGQGTRLTVV.

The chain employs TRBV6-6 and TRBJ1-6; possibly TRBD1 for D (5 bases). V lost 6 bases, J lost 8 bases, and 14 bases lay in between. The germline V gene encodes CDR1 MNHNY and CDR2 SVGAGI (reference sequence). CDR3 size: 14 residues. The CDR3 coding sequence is TGTGCCAGCAGCCACACGTGGGGCGATTCACCCCTCCACTTT. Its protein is CASSHTWGDSPLHF.

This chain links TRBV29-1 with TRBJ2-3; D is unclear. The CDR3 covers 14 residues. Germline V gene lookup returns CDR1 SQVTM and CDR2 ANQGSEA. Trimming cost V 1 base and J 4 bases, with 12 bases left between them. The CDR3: CSVEGRLVPDTQYF. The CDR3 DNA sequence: TGCAGCGTTGAAGGGCGACTGGTTCCAGATACGCAGTATTTT.

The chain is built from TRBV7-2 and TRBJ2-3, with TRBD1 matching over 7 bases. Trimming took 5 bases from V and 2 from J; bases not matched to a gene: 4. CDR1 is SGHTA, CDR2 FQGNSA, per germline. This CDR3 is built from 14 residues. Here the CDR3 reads CASSPGQVTDTQYF. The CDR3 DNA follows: TGTGCCAGCAGCCCTGGACAGGTCACAGATACGCAGTATTTT.

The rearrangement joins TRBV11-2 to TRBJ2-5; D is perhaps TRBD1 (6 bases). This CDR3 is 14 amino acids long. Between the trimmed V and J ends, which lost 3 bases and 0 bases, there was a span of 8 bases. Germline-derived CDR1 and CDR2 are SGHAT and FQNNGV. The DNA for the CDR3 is TGTGCCAGCAGCTTGGACAGTTACCAAGAGACCCAGTACTTC. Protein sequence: CASSLDSYQETQYF. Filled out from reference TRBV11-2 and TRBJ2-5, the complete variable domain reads EAGVAQSPRYKIIEKRQSVAFWCNPISGHATLYWYQQILGQGPKLLIQFQNNGVVDDSQLPKDRFSAERLKGVDSTLKIQPAKLEDSAVYLCASSLDSYQETQYFGPGTRLLVL.

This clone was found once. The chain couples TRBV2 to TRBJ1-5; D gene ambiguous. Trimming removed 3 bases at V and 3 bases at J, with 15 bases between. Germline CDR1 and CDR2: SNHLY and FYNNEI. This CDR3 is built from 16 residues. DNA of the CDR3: TGTGCCAGCAGTGATGACACCCTGATTGTCAATCAGCCCCAGCATTTT. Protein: CASSDDTLIVNQPQHF.

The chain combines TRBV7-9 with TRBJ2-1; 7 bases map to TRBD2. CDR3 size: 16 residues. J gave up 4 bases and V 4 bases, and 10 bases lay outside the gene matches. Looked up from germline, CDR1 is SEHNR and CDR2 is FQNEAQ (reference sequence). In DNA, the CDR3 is TGTGCCAGCAGCTGGTGGAGGCGGGGACTATACAATGAGCAGTTCTTC. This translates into CASSWWRRGLYNEQFF.

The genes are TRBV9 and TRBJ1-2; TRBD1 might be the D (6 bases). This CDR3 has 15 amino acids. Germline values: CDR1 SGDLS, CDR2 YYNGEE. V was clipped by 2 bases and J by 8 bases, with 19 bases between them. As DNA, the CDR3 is TGTGCCAGCAGCGTTTTGACAGGAGCCTCTATGGGCTACACCTTC. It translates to CASSVLTGASMGYTF.